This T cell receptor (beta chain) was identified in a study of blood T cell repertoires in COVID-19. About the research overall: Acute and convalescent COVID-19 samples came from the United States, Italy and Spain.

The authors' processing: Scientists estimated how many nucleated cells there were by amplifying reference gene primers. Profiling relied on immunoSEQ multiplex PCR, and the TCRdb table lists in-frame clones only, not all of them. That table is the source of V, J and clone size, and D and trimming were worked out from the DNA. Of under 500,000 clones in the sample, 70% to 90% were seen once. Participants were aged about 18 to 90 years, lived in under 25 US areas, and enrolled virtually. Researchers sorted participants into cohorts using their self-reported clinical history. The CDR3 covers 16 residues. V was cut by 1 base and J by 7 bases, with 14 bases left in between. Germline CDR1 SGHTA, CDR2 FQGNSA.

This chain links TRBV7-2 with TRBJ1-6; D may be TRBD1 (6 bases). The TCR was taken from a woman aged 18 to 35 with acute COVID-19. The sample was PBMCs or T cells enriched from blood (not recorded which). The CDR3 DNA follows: TGTGCCAGCAGCTTAGTTTGGGGGCGGGCAAATTCACCCCTCCACTTT. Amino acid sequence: CASSLVWGRANSPLHF.